This is a list of T cell receptor beta chains from one sample in a study of Ad26.COV2.S vaccination and SARS-CoV-2 variants. Profiled with immunoSEQ multiplex PCR; TCRdb holds only in-frame clones, not every one. The sample comprises some 460,000 clones, 80% to 90% of which are singletons, and 1.7% rests with the top ten. This specimen was peripheral blood, taken in a trial of Ad26.COV2.S vaccine versus placebo. The receptors come from a person between 18 and 65 years old who received the Ad26.COV2.S COVID-19 vaccine or a placebo. The CDR3 runs from the conserved cysteine through the conserved F or W. Fields, in order: J gene, V gene, CDR3 length, D gene, clone size, CDR3 DNA, CDR3 protein. D genes are given only for firm matches. Rows give clone size only sometimes, using once, few, many, or a class for an expanded clone.

TRBJ2-2 | TRBV27 | 17 | - | once | TGTGCCAGCAGCCTTTTCGGCCGCGGGCTGAACACCGGGGAGCTGTTTTTT | CASSLFGRGLNTGELFF
TRBJ2-7 | TRBV30 | 18 | - | - | TGTGCCTGGAGTCCCCTCGGGGCTACGCTATACCTATACTACGAGCAGTACTTC | CAWSPLGATLYLYYEQYF
TRBJ2-7 | TRBV27 | 16 | TRBD2 | - | TGTGCCAGCAGTTTATCGACTAGCGGGAGGTATCACGAGCAGTACTTC | CASSLSTSGRYHEQYF
TRBJ2-1 | TRBV18 | 14 | TRBD1 | - | TGTGCCAGCTCACCGGGACAGGTTGGCAATGAGCAGTTCTTC | CASSPGQVGNEQFF
TRBJ2-7 | TRBV14 | 15 | - | - | TGTGCCAGCAGCCAAGATTTAGGCGGGCCGGGCGAGCAGTACTTC | CASSQDLGGPGEQYF
TRBJ2-7 | TRBV9 | 14 | - | - | TGTGCCAGCAGCGCATTCGAGGGGGTAGACGAGCAGTACTTC | CASSAFEGVDEQYF
TRBJ1-1 | TRBV10-2 | 13 | - | - | TGCGCCAGCGTTGAGAACTCGAACACTGAAGCTTTCTTT | CASVENSNTEAFF
TRBJ2-7 | TRBV28 | 15 | - | once | TGTGCCAGCAGTTTAGGAACTAGCTTTACCTACGAGCAGTACTTC | CASSLGTSFTYEQYF
TRBJ1-5 | TRBV5-1 | 13 | - | - | TGCGCCAGCGCACCTTATAGCAATCAGCCCCAGCATTTT | CASAPYSNQPQHF
TRBJ1-1 | TRBV24-1 | 12 | - | - | TGTGCCACCAGTGATTTCGCCGGGGTGGCTTTCTTT | CATSDFAGVAFF
TRBJ1-2 | TRBV30 | 14 | - | once | TGTGCCTGGAGTATGGACAGATTCAACTATGGCTACACCTTC | CAWSMDRFNYGYTF
TRBJ1-1 | TRBV29-1 | 11 | - | few | TGCAGCGTTGGGGGAACCACTGAAGCTTTCTTT | CSVGGTTEAFF
TRBJ1-1 | TRBV2 | 13 | - | - | TGTGCCAGCGCCGGACTGCTGAACACTGAAGCTTTCTTT | CASAGLLNTEAFF
TRBJ2-5 | TRBV30 | 15 | - | - | TGTGCCTGGAGTGTAGGGTCTAGCTTGAAAGAGACCCAGTACTTC | CAWSVGSSLKETQYF
TRBJ2-7 | TRBV5-1 | 15 | - | - | TGCGCCAGCAGCTTGGTAGGGCTGGGTCAGGGACCGTCGTACTTC | CASSLVGLGQGPSYF
TRBJ2-7 | TRBV1 | 10 | - | - | TGCACCAGCAGCCTTTACGAGCAGTACTTC | CTSSLYEQYF
TRBJ1-2 | TRBV5-5 | 14 | - | - | TGTGCCAGCAACACGGCCCAGGGGTCGTATGGCTACACCTTC | CASNTAQGSYGYTF
TRBJ1-4 | TRBV19 | 18 | TRBD1 | - | TGTGCCAGTAGTATCCGACACAGGGGGCTCTCTTTAGGAGAAAAACTGTTTTTT | CASSIRHRGLSLGEKLFF
TRBJ1-2 | TRBV7-9 | 16 | TRBD1 | few | TGTGCCAGCAGCTACCGACCGGGACAGGGTGCGGATGGCTACACCTTC | CASSYRPGQGADGYTF
TRBJ1-1 | TRBV6-2/TRBV6-3 | 16 | - | - | TGTGCCAGCAGTTACGATAGATCTAACGCGGACACTGAAGCTTTCTTT | CASSYDRSNADTEAFF
TRBJ1-4 | TRBV5-1 | 13 | - | - | TGCGCCAGCAGCACGAATCAGAATGAAAAACTGTTTTTT | CASSTNQNEKLFF
TRBJ2-7 | TRBV9 | 13 | - | - | TGTGCCAGCAGCGTTACAGGGCAGGGAGAGCAGTACTTC | CASSVTGQGEQYF
TRBJ2-1 | TRBV7-9 | 16 | - | - | TGTGCCAGCAGCTTATACCCACAGGGAAGCGACAATGAGCAGTTCTTC | CASSLYPQGSDNEQFF
TRBJ2-1 | TRBV2 | 16 | TRBD2 | - | TGTGCCAGCAGTCATTTACTAGCGGGGGGGCAAAATGAGCAGTTCTTC | CASSHLLAGGQNEQFF
TRBJ1-1 | TRBV14 | 17 | - | - | TGTGCCAGCAGCCAAGGGGACTCTTCTTACAAGAACACTGAAGCTTTCTTT | CASSQGDSSYKNTEAFF
TRBJ2-7 | TRBV7-9 | 15 | - | - | TGTGCCAGCAGCTTAGCGAAGAGACAGAAGAACGAGCAGTACTTC | CASSLAKRQKNEQYF
TRBJ1-3 | TRBV7-9 | 14 | - | - | TGTGCCAGCAGCTTAGTAGGCTCTGGAAACACCATATATTTT | CASSLVGSGNTIYF
TRBJ2-2 | TRBV14 | 14 | - | - | TGTGCCAGCAGCCAAGGCCGGTTCACCGGGGAGCTGTTTTTT | CASSQGRFTGELFF
TRBJ1-2 | TRBV19 | 14 | - | - | TGTGCCAGTAGTACTACAGGGCCCCAGGATGGCTACACCTTC | CASSTTGPQDGYTF
TRBJ2-7 | TRBV7-9 | 13 | - | - | TGTGCCAGCAGTCCCGAACGGCCCTACGAGCAGTACTTC | CASSPERPYEQYF
TRBJ1-4 | TRBV6-5 | 13 | - | - | TGTGCCAGCAGTTTTCGGCCTGGTGAAAAACTGTTTTTT | CASSFRPGEKLFF
TRBJ1-4 | TRBV10-3 | 16 | - | - | TGTGCCATCAGTAAGGACTCGGGCGGGGCTAATGAAAAACTGTTTTTT | CAISKDSGGANEKLFF
TRBJ1-2 | TRBV7-2 | 16 | TRBD1 | - | TGTGCCAGCAGCTCCCATCTGGACAGGGGGCGAAGTGGCTACACCTTC | CASSSHLDRGRSGYTF
TRBJ2-2 | TRBV18 | 14 | - | - | TGTGCCAGCTCACCACTGGAAGACACCGGGGAGCTGTTTTTT | CASSPLEDTGELFF
TRBJ1-3 | TRBV5-1 | 14 | - | few | TGCGCCAGCAGCTTGGCCGGTACGGCTAACACCATATATTTT | CASSLAGTANTIYF
TRBJ1-5 | TRBV15 | 17 | - | few | TGTGCCACCAGCAGAGATACAGGGCCGTATAGCAATCAGCCCCAGCATTTT | CATSRDTGPYSNQPQHF
TRBJ2-4 | TRBV7-2 | 13 | TRBD1 | - | TGTGCCAGCAGCACCACCGGACAGGGCTTTCAGTACTTC | CASSTTGQGFQYF
TRBJ2-5 | TRBV19 | 17 | TRBD2 | once | TGTGCCAGTAGTTCCGGGACTAGCGGGAGCTTTTGGGAGACCCAGTACTTC | CASSSGTSGSFWETQYF
TRBJ2-5 | TRBV7-9 | 14 | - | - | TGTGCCAGCAGCCACTTCAAGGGTTGGGAGACCCAGTACTTC | CASSHFKGWETQYF
TRBJ2-1 | TRBV7-3 | 15 | - | - | TGTGCCAGCAGCTTAACGGGGGTAGCGACTAATGAGCAGTTCTTC | CASSLTGVATNEQFF
TRBJ1-1 | TRBV5-1 | 14 | - | - | TGCGCCAGCAGCCCAGGGACGGCGAACACTGAAGCTTTCTTT | CASSPGTANTEAFF
TRBJ1-2 | TRBV12-3/TRBV12-4 | 13 | - | - | TGTGCCAGCAGTTTAGGGGCGGACTATGGCTACACCTTC | CASSLGADYGYTF
TRBJ1-2 | TRBV9 | 13 | - | - | TGTGCCAGCAGCTCGGGACCCGGCTATGGCTACACCTTC | CASSSGPGYGYTF
TRBJ2-1 | TRBV7-2 | 15 | - | - | TGTGCCAGCAGCCAGGGGAGCGGGAAGTACAATGAGCAGTTCTTC | CASSQGSGKYNEQFF
TRBJ1-1 | TRBV10-3 | 13 | - | - | TGTGCCATCAGTGAAAGGGTGGACACTGAAGCTTTCTTT | CAISERVDTEAFF
TRBJ1-5 | TRBV6-6 | 15 | - | - | TGTGCCAGCAGTCCCGGGTCTACGTACAATCAGCCCCAGCATTTT | CASSPGSTYNQPQHF
TRBJ2-7 | TRBV30 | 13 | - | - | TGTGCCTGGAGTTCTAGACTAGTCTACGAGCAGTACTTC | CAWSSRLVYEQYF
TRBJ1-2 | TRBV5-1 | 17 | - | - | TGCGCCAGCAGCTTGGCCCCGGGGCCGTGGGCAGGTGTCGGCTACACCTTC | CASSLAPGPWAGVGYTF
TRBJ2-1 | TRBV30 | 15 | TRBD2 | - | TGTGCCTGGAGTGACACTGGGACTAGCGGGAGGGCCGATTTCTTC | CAWSDTGTSGRADFF
TRBJ2-7 | TRBV4-1 | 14 | - | - | TGCGCCAGCAGCCAGGCTACCCCAGCAGGCGAGCAGTACTTC | CASSQATPAGEQYF